This TCR beta chain was profiled in a study of siplizumab effects on memory and regulatory T cells. Points from the study as a whole: Roughly 80-96% of proliferating CD4+ or CD8+ clones defied assignment to a naive or memory phenotype.

This CDR3 is 14 amino acids long. The germline CDR1 and CDR2 sequences are SEHNR and FQNEAQ (reference sequence). The V end lost 1 base, the J end lost 8 bases, and 12 bases lay between the germline ends. This table comes from immunoSEQ multiplex PCR, and its TCRdb copy is limited to in-frame clones, with some not included. The sample gives over 85,000 clones, about nine tenths of which show up once; 1.3% is in the top ten. A remark on this clone: The antigen is undetermined.

This TCR was sampled from a human donor in good health. Sequencing was done on a sample of CD4+ T cells sorted from blood. The rearrangement links TRBV7-9 to TRBJ2-1; no reliable D call. CDR3: CASSLDYRVDEQFF. The CDR3 DNA follows: TGTGCCAGCAGCTTAGATTACCGTGTCGATGAGCAGTTCTTC.